This paragraph covers one T cell receptor beta chain sequence. The CDR3 runs to 12 residues. Trimming took 5 bases from V and 10 from J; bases not matched to a gene: 5. Germline V CDR1 and CDR2: MNHEY, SVGAGI. This sample is part of a study of blood T cell repertoires in COVID-19. TCRdb keeps only in-frame clones here, not all; method: immunoSEQ multiplex PCR. Of 90,000 to 100,000 clones listed, about 83% are singletons. The chain recombines TRBV6-5 with TRBJ2-3, with TRBD2 matching 8 bases. Sequenced sample: peripheral blood. The TCR comes from a man in his sixties or seventies with active or convalescent COVID-19. This chain's CDR3 is CASSTTTSAQYF. CDR3 nucleotide sequence: TGTGCCAGCAGTACGACGACTAGCGCGCAGTATTTT.